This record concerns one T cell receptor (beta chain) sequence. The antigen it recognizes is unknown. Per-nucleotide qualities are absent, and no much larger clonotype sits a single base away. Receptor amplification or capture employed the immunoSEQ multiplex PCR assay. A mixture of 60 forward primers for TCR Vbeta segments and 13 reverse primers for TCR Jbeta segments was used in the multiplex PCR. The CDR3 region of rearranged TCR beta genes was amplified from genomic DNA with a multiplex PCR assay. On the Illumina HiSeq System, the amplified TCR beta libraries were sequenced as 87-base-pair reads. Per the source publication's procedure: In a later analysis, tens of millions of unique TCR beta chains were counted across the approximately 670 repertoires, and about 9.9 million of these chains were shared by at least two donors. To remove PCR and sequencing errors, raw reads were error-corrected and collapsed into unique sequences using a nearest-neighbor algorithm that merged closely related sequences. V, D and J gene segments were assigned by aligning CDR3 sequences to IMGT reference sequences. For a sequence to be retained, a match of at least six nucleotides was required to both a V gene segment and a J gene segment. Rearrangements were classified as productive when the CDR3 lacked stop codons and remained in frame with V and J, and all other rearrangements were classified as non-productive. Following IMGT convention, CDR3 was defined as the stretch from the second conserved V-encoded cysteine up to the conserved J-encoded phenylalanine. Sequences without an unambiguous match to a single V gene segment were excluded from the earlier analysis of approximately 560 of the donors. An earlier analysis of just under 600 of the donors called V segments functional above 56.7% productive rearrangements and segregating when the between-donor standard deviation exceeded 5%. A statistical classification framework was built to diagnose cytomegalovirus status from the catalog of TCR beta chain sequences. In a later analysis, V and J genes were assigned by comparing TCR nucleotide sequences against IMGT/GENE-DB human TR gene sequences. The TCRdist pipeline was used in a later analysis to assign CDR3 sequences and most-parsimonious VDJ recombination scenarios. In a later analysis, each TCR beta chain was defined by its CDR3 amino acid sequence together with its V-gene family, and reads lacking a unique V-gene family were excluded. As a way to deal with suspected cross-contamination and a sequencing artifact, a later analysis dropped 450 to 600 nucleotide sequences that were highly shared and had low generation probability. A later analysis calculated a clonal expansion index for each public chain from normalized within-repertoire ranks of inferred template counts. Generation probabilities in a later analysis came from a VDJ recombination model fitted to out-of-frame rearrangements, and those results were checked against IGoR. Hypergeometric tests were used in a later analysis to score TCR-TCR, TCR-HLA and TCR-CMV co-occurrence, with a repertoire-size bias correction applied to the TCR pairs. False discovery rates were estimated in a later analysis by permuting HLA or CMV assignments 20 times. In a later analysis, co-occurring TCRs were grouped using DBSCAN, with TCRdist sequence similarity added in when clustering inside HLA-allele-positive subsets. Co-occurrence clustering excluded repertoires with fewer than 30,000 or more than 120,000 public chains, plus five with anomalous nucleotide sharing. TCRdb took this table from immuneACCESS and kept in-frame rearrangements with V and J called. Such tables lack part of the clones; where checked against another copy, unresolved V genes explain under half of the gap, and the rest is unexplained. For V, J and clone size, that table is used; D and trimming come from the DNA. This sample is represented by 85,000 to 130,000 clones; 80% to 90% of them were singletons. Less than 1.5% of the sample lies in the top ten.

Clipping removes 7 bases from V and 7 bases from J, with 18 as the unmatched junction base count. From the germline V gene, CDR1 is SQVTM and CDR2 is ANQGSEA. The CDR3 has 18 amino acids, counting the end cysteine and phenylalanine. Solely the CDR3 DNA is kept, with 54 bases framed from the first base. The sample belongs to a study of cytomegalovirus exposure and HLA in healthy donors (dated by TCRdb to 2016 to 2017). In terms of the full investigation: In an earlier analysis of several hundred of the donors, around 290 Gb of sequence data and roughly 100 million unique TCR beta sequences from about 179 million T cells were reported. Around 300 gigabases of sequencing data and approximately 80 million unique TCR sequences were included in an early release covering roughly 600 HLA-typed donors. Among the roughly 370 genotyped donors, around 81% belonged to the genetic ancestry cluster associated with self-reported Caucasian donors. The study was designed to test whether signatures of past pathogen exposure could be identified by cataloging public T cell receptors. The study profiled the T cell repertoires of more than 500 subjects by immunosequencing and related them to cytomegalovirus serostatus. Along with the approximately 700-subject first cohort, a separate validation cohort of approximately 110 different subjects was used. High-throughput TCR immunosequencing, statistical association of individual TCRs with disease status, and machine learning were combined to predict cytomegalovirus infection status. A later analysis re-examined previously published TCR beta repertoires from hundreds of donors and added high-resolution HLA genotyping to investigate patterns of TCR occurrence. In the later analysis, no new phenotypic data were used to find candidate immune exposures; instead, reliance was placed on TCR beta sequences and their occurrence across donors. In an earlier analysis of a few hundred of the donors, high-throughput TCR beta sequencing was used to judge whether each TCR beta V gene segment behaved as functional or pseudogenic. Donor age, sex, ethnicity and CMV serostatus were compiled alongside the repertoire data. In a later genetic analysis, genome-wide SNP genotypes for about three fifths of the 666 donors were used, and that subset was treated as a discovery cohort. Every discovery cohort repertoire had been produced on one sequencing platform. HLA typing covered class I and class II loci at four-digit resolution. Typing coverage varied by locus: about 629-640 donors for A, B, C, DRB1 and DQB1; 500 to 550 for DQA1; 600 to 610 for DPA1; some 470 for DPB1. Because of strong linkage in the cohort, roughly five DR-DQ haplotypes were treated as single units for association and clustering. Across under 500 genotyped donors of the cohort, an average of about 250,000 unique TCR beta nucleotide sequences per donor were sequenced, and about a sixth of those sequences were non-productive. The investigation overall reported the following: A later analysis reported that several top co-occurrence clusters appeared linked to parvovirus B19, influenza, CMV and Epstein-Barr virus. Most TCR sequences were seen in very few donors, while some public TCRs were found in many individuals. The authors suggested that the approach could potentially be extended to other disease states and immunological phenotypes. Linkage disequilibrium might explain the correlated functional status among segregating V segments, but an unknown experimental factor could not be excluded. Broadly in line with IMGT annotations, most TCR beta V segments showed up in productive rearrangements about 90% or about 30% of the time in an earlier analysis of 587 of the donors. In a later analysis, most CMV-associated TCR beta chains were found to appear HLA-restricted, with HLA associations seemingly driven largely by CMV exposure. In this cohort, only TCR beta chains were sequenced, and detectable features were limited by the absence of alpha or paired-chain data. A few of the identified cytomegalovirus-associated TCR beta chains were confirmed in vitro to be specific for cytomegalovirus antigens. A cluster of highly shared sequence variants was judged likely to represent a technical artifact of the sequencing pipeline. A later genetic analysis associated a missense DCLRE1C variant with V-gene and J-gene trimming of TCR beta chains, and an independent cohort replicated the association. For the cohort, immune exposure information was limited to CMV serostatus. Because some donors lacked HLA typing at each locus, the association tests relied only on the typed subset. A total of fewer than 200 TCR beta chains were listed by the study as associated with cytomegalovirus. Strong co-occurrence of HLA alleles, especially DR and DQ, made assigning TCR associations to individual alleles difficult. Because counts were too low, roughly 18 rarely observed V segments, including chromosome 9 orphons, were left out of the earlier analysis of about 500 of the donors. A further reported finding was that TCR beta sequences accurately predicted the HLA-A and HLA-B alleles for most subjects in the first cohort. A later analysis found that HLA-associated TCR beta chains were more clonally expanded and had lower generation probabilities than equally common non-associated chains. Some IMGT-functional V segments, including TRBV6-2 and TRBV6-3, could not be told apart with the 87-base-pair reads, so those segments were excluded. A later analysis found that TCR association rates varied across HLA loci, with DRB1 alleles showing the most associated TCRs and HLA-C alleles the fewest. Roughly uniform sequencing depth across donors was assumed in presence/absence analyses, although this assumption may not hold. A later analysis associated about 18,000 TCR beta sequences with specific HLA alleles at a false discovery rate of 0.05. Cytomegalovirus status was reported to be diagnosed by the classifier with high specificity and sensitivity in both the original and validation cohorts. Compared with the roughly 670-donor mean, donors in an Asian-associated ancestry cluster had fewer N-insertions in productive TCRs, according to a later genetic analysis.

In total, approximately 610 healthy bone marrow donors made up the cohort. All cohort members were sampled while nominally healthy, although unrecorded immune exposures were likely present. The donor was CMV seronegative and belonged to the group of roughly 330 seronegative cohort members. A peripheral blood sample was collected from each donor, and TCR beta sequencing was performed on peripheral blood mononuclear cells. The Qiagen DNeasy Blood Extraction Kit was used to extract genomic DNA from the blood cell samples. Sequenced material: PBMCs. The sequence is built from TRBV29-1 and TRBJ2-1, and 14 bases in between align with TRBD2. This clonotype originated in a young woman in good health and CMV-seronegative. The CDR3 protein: CSGSLRRLAGGRGNEQFF. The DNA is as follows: TGCAGCGGTTCCCTTCGAAGACTAGCGGGAGGGCGGGGAAATGAGCAGTTCTTC.